The 17 T cell receptor beta chains in this list originate from one sample, sequenced in a study of read filtering for tumor transcriptome and immune sequencing. This library used approximately 370 ng RNA and molecular barcoded adaptors spanning alpha/delta and beta/gamma chains. MiXCR was run by TCRdb on the reads, yielding one entry per CDR3 protein. The data contain around 65,000 distinct CDR3 sequences, approximately 19% of them seen just once; the ten biggest clones take up 11%. Sequencing was performed on a population of CD138-negative cells sorted from bone marrow. The receptors derive from a donor at least 40 years old with multiple myeloma.

This clonotype has at least ten counts. The genes are TRBV28 and TRBJ2-7; perhaps TRBD2 as D (6 bases). V was pared by 10 bases and J by 1 base, with 20 bases between. Germline CDR1 reads MDHEN; CDR2 reads SYDVKM. The CDR3 has 15 amino acids. The chain's CDR3 is CATIPPGLPSYEQYF. The CDR3 DNA reads as TGTGCCACCATCCCCCCGGGACTCCCTTCCTACGAGCAGTACTTC.

This clonotype was detected ten times or more. CDR3 nucleotides: TGTGCCAGCAGCCAAGATCCGGGAGTCGGGGAGCAGTTCTTC. Its translation is CASSQDPGVGEQFF. The chain recombines TRBV3-1 with TRBJ2-1, with D possibly matching TRBD2 (6 bases). Germline V gives CDR1 LGHDT, CDR2 YNNKEL (reference sequence). With 0 bases removed from V and 10 bases from J, the gap between germline ends came to 13 bases. The CDR3 spans 14 residues.

This clonotype was counted at least ten times. The rearrangement joins TRBV2 to TRBJ2-1; 13 bases fit TRBD2. The CDR3 length is 16 residues. From germline, CDR1 is SNHLY and CDR2 FYNNEI. With 8 bases clipped from V and 1 base from J, the junction kept 5 bases outside the gene matches. CDR3 coding DNA: TGTGCCAGCGGGGGGACTAGCGGGATGTCCTACAATGAGCAGTTCTTC. Translated, it gives CASGGTSGMSYNEQFF.

This clonotype came up many times. The chain recombines TRBV5-1 with TRBJ1-5, with D maybe TRBD1 (5 bases). The CDR3 has 13 residues. The germline V gene has CDR1 SGHRS and CDR2 YFSETQ. V dropped 4 bases and J dropped 4 bases, with 9 bases sitting between them. The CDR3 here is CASSVDSNQPQHF. The CDR3 DNA sequence: TGCGCCAGCAGCGTCGACAGTAATCAGCCCCAGCATTTT.

Ten or more counts support this clonotype. This chain connects TRBV12-3 or TRBV12-4 to TRBJ2-7; 7 nucleotides line up with TRBD2. This CDR3 is built from 15 residues. The junction had 8 bases not matched to a gene; V was cut back by 3 bases and J by 3 bases. CDR3 DNA sequence: TGTGCCAGCAGTTTCGCACAGACTAGCATCTACGAGCAGTACTTC. Protein product: CASSFAQTSIYEQYF.

This clonotype showed up many times. The chain links TRBV29-1 to TRBJ2-7; D might be TRBD1 (5 bases). The ends were cut back, 5 bases at V and 3 bases at J, with 23 bases in the middle. The CDR3 is 16 residues long. Germline CDR1 and CDR2: SQVTM and ANQGSEA. The CDR3 coding sequence is TGCAGCGTTTTTAGAGAGAGTCGGGCAGGGATCTACGAGCAGTACTTC. Translation gives CSVFRESRAGIYEQYF.

In its sample, this clonotype was seen many times. The chain is built from TRBV6-6 and TRBJ1-2; 11 bases are a match to TRBD1. The trim removed 6 bases at V and 2 bases at J, leaving 5 bases unmatched. From germline, CDR1 is MNHNY and CDR2 SVGAGI (reference sequence). This CDR3 is 15 amino acids long. This CDR3 is CASSNGQGANYGYTF. The DNA for the CDR3 is TGTGCCAGCAGCAACGGACAGGGGGCGAACTATGGCTACACCTTC.

This clonotype appeared a few times. The chain couples TRBV6-1 to TRBJ2-3, with TRBD2 as a possible D gene (6 bases). This CDR3 has 13 residues. Per the germline V gene, CDR1 is MNHNS and CDR2 is SASEGT. Trimming pared 10 bases from V and 1 base from J, leaving 12 bases between. CDR3 coding DNA: TGTGCCATCAAAAAGCGGGGCACAGATACGCAGTATTTT. This codes for CAIKKRGTDTQYF.

This clonotype was counted many times. V gene TRBV7-3 combines with J gene TRBJ2-7; maybe TRBD1 (6 bases). Per germline, CDR1 SGHTA and CDR2 FQGTGA. The CDR3 runs to 15 residues. V was shortened by 1 base and J by 3 bases, with 13 bases between the two germline ends. Written as DNA, the CDR3 is TGTGCCAGCAGCTTAAATGGGCAGGGGTTCTACGAGCAGTACTTC. Its protein is CASSLNGQGFYEQYF.

With regard to this clonotype: A junction boundary mismatches the germline segment, possibly from a read error. This chain connects TRBV10-3 to TRBJ2-7; 10 bases line up with TRBD1. Germline CDR1 and CDR2: ENHRY and SYGVKD. The CDR3 length is 14 residues. The CDR3 spells CATSESGQGYEQYF. The CDR3 bases are TGTGCCACCAGTGAGTCGGGACAGGGGTACGAGCAGTACTTC.

There are many counts of this clonotype. The rearrangement links TRBV20-1 to TRBJ1-5; D remains unclear. The V and J ends lost 0 bases and 0 bases respectively, with 0 bases between them. This CDR3 region has 12 residues. Germline CDR1 reads DFQATT; CDR2 reads SNEGSKA (reference sequence). The CDR3 DNA reads as TGCAGTGCTAGAGATAGCAATCAGCCCCAGCATTTT. Residues: CSARDSNQPQHF.

This clonotype was counted only a few times. The V gene is TRBV28, the J gene TRBJ2-3; 7 bases match TRBD2. CDR1 is MDHEN and CDR2 is SYDVKM in the germline V gene. The junction had 14 bases not matched to a gene; V was cut back by 5 bases and J by 9 bases. This CDR3 region has 15 residues. The chain's CDR3 is CASSILADMSVTQYF. In DNA form, the CDR3 reads TGTGCCAGCAGTATTCTAGCGGATATGAGCGTGACGCAGTATTTT.

This clonotype was picked up a small number of times. This chain connects TRBV20-1 to TRBJ2-1; unclear D gene. Germline-derived CDR1 and CDR2 are DFQATT and SNEGSKA (reference sequence). Trimming took 1 base from V and 3 from J, leaving 7 bases between them. The CDR3 extends over 13 amino acids. DNA of the CDR3: TGCAGTGCTAGAGGGGAAGGCTACAATGAGCAGTTCTTC. Protein sequence: CSARGEGYNEQFF.

This clonotype was recorded at least ten times. The chain uses TRBV2 and TRBJ1-4; D is unresolved. The CDR3 has 14 amino acids. V was shortened by 3 bases and J by 5 bases, with 10 bases between the two germline ends. CDR1 is SNHLY and CDR2 is FYNNEI in the germline V gene. CDR3 DNA: TGTGCCAGCAGTGACAGAGATCCGAATGAAAAACTGTTTTTT. Translated, it gives CASSDRDPNEKLFF.

About this clonotype itself: This may arise from a read error, as a much more abundant clone is one base away. This chain links TRBV20-1 with TRBJ2-5; D ambiguous. From germline, CDR1 is DFQATT and CDR2 SNEGSKA (reference sequence). The CDR3 length is 12 residues. CDR3 residues: CSAESQQETQHF. The CDR3 DNA follows: TGCAGTGCCGAAAGCCAGCAAGAGACCCAGCACTTC.

A note on this clonotype: The CDR3 carries no conserved terminal phenylalanine or tryptophan, so it likely arises from a read error. The chain has TRBV25-1 and TRBJ1-1, with 9 positions matching TRBD1. CDR3 length: 15 amino acids. Germline V gene sequence: CDR1 MGHDK, CDR2 SYGVNS. The CDR3 nucleotides are TGTGCCAGCAGTGCCCGGGACAGGGTGAACAATGAAGCTTTCATT. It codes for CASSARDRVNNEAFI.

In this sample, this clonotype turned up many times. This chain links TRBV20-1 with TRBJ2-5; TRBD2 matches at 13 bases. Per germline, CDR1 DFQATT and CDR2 SNEGSKA (reference sequence). The CDR3 covers 16 residues. V trimming: 1 base; J trimming: 5 bases; junction bases outside the gene matches: 7. The CDR3 sequence is CSARALAGGLAETQYF. The CDR3 DNA reads TGCAGTGCTAGAGCACTAGCGGGGGGGCTTGCGGAGACCCAGTACTTC.